This TCR beta chain is from a study of OX40 agonist ivuxolimab in advanced cancers. Across the whole study: Patients were treated with ivuxolimab, an agonistic anti-OX40 (CD134) antibody.

Study observations and caveats: Both blood CD4+ and CD8+ T cells showed clonal growth by week 6 at 0.1 to 3.0 mg/kg.

Points on this clone: Its antigen is not identified.

Clones were read by immunoSEQ multiplex PCR, and TCRdb kept only the in-frame ones, dropping some. The sample contains about 100,000 clones, approximately 90% of which appear only once. Sequences were derived from CD4+ or CD8+ T cells sorted from blood, sampled in a trial of the OX40 agonist ivuxolimab. This sequence originates from an adult with an advanced solid tumor such as melanoma, head and neck, liver or kidney cancer.

The CDR3 DNA reads as TGTGCCAGCAGTGAATCAGGGGCGGCCATATATTTT. This codes for CASSESGAAIYF. This sequence joins TRBV2 and TRBJ1-3, with a tentative D call TRBD1 (6 bases). The CDR3 has 12 residues. Germline loops: CDR1 SNHLY, CDR2 FYNNEI. The V end was cut by 2 bases, the J end by 11 bases, with 10 bases between.